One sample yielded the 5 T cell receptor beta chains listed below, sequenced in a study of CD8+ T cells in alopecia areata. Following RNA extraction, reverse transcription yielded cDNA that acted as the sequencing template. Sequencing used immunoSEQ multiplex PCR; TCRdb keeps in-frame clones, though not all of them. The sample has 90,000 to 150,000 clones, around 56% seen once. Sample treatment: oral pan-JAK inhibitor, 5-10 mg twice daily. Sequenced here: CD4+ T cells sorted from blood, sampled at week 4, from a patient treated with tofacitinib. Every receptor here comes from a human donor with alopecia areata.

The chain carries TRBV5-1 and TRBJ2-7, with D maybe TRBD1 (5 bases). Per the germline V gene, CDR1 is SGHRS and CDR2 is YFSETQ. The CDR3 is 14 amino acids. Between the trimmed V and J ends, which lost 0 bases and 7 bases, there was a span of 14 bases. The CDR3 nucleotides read TGCGCCAGCAGCTTGGAAGGCAGGGCCTGGGAGCAGTACTTC. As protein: CASSLEGRAWEQYF.

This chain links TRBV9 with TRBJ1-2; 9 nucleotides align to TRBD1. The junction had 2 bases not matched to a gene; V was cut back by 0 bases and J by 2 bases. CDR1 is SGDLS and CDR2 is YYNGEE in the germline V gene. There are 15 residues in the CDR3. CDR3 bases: TGTGCCAGCAGCGTAGAGGGACAGGGAAACTATGGCTACACCTTC. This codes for CASSVEGQGNYGYTF.

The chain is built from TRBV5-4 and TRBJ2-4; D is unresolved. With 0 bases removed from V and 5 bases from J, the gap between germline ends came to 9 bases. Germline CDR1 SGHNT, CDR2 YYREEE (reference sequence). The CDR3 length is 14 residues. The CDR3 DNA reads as TGTGCCAGCAGCTTGGGGGCTTTGCAAAACATTCAGTACTTC. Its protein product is CASSLGALQNIQYF. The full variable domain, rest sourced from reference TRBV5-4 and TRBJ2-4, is ETGVTQSPTHLIKTRGQQVTLRCSSQSGHNTVSWYQQALGQGPQFIFQYYREEENGRGNFPPRFSGLQFPNYSSELNVNALELDDSALYLCASSLGALQNIQYFGAGTRLSVL.

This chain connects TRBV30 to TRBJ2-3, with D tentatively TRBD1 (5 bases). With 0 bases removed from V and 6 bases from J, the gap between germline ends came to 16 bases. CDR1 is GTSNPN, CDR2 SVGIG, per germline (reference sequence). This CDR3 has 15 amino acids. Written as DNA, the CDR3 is TGTGCCTGGAGTGTAGGCCCACCGCCAGGGGATACGCAGTATTTT. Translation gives CAWSVGPPPGDTQYF.

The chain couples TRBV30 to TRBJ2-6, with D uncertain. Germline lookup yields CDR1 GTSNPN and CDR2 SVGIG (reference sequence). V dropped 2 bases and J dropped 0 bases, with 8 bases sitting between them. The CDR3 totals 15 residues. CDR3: CAWSQTSSGANVLTF. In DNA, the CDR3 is TGTGCCTGGAGTCAAACCAGCTCTGGGGCCAACGTCCTGACTTTC.